This TCR beta chain was identified in a study of blood T cells in healthy people across ages (dated by TCRdb to about 2015). Regarding the research as a whole: In model experiments, roughly one uniquely barcoded TCR beta cDNA molecule per two T cells was captured by template switching. To track age-related changes in TCR beta repertoire diversity, the study relied on deep sequencing normalized with unique cDNA molecular identifiers. The donors were divided into four age groups: young (average 16 years), middle-aged (about 41), aged (approximately 62) and long-lived (roughly 82). To avoid experimental bias, donors of different ages were spread randomly across the sequencing lanes. The study analyzed two additional independent replicas of 1 million unique cDNA reads from the same blood draw for two donors, one aged 18 to 30 and one aged 80 or older.

The donors were about 40 Caucasian individuals from Russia, aged about 6 to 95 years, who were systemically healthy. Each donor gave roughly 9.5 milliliters of peripheral blood, collected into EDTA-treated Vacutainer tubes. Ficoll-Paque density-gradient centrifugation was used to isolate PBMCs, with at least 6 million per sample. Trizol reagent was used to extract total RNA from the PBMCs, yielding at least 5.5 micrograms per sample. For every donor, flow cytometry on a PBMC aliquot measured the percentage of naive CD45RAhigh/CD27high T cells. Study-wide findings and limitations: Estimates of total diversity from one million sequenced T cells were regarded as lower bounds and underestimates. The long-lived group showed more naive CD4+ T cells, fewer expanded clones and increased TCR diversity than the aged group, suggesting age selection. Bulk unsorted PBMC profiling prevented conclusive comparison of naive and antigen-experienced compartments. There was a strong correlation between observed TCR beta diversity and the percentage of naive T cells measured by flow cytometry. Because donor CMV infection status was unknown, age-related changes in expanded clonotypes were potentially confounded. Observed TCR beta diversity per million T cells fell roughly linearly with age, and a significant reduction was already apparent by age roughly 40.

A note on this clonotype: Its antigen is not yet known. Within one base of it there is no much larger clone, and no base qualities were kept.

The CDR3 goes from the cysteine to the phenylalanine over 14 residues. Solely the CDR3 DNA is kept, with 42 bases framed from the first base. Compared with germline, V lacks 4 bases and J lacks 7 bases; bases without a gene match: 4. CDR1 and CDR2 are drawn from the germline V gene: LGHNA, YSLEER. Library preparation used 5' RACE. The instrument given in TCRdb is Illumina HiSeq 2500. A second PCR of about 6 to 11 cycles was performed with a sample-barcoded 5' primer and a J-beta primer mix. Each TCR beta cDNA molecule received a unique molecular identifier from a template-switch 5' adaptor carrying 12 random nucleotides. At least 3 million CDR3-containing paired-end reads were obtained from each sample. The Mint cDNA synthesis kit, primed by a TRBC-specific oligonucleotide, was used to synthesize first-strand cDNA from all RNA. Following uracil-DNA glycosylase treatment, all cDNA underwent a first 18-cycle PCR with the universal primers M1SS and BC2_uni_R. Regarding the original processing steps: For normalization, 1 million high-quality reads, each with a distinct molecular identifier, were randomly selected from each sample. Reads with shared molecular identifiers were discarded instead of being binned into consensus sequences. MiTCR, set to a Q25 quality threshold and the strictest error-elimination algorithm, was used for CDR3 identification, clonotype clustering and error correction. A nonparametric unseen species model using Euler transformation provided a lower-bound estimate of total TCR beta diversity. The public reads were run again by TCRdb, first through fastp at Q25 and then through MiXCR, and only productive beta chains were kept. When rows share a CDR3 protein, they turn into one entry using the most common DNA and genes. Here the V and J calls rest on TCRdb's processing, not on the authors' analysis. This sample comprises 1.5 million to 2 million distinct CDR3 sequences, 25% to 30% of them detected only once. Clones ranked in the top ten supply around 7.7% of the sample.

This TCR derives from a woman in her 30s in good health. The sample was blood. The rearrangement combines TRBV4-3 with TRBJ1-5; 10 of the junction bases match TRBD1. CDR3 sequence: CASSRDRGLQPQHF. The DNA is TGCGCCAGCAGCCGGGACAGGGGTTTACAGCCCCAGCATTTT.